This T cell receptor (beta chain) was profiled in a study of radiation and T cells in renal cell carcinoma. The overall study: Nephrectomy followed 15 Gy stereotactic body radiation by 4 weeks. Study results and caveats: From baseline, blood top tumor clonotypes peaked at 2 weeks post-radiation.

On this clone itself: The antigen is not known.

Time point specified: baseline pretreatment blood. The treatment: 15 Gy SBRT to primary tumor, nephrectomy 4 weeks later. After SBRT, blood was collected at 2 and 4 weeks, plus baseline. Looked up from germline, CDR1 is ENHRY and CDR2 is SYGVKD. V was trimmed by 10 bases and J by 10 bases, leaving 16 bases between them. The CDR3 sequence is 11 residues long. Assay used: immunoSEQ multiplex PCR; TCRdb lists only in-frame clones, some missing. This table holds about 59,000 clones, 60% to 85% found once. The sequence derives from a man between 60 and 70 years old with renal cell carcinoma. The source was blood, collected from a patient whose treatment included radiotherapy and nephrectomy. The chain is built from TRBV10-3 and TRBJ1-1; unclear D gene. This CDR3 is CATADGEGAFF. Written as DNA, the CDR3 is TGTGCCACGGCTGATGGGGAAGGAGCTTTCTTT.